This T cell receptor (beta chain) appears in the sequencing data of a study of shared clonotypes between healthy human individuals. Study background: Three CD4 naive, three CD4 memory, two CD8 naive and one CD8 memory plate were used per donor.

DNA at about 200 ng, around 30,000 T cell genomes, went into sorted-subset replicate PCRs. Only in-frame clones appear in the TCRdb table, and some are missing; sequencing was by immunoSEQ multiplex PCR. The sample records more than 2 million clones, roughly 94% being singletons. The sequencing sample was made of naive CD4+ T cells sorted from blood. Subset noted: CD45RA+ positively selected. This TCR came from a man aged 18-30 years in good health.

The DNA for the CDR3 is TGTGCCAGCAGCAAAGCGGGGTACACCGGGGAGCTGTTTTTT. Translation: CASSKAGYTGELFF. V gene TRBV6-6 combines with J gene TRBJ2-2; 7 bases are shared with TRBD2. Germline-derived CDR1 and CDR2 are MNHNY and SVGAGI (reference sequence). The CDR3 length is 14 residues. J was trimmed by 3 bases and V by 6 bases; bases with no gene match: 4.